A single sample gave rise to the 9 T cell receptor beta chains below, sequenced in a study of cytomegalovirus exposure and HLA in healthy donors. The primer mix had 60 Vbeta and 13 Jbeta primers. Using immunoSEQ multiplex PCR, the repertoire was profiled, and TCRdb retains in-frame clones only, with some absent. This sample carries some 120,000 clones, over 75% of them seen once, and the ten largest clones take roughly 3.5%. What was sequenced was PBMCs. The receptors stem from a human donor in good health.

V gene TRBV18 combines with J gene TRBJ2-2; D gene ambiguous. Germline-derived CDR1 and CDR2 are KGHSH and LQKENI. The CDR3 covers 15 residues. Trimming stripped 1 base from V and 3 bases from J, with 9 bases between. In nucleotides, the CDR3 is TGTGCCAGCTCACCACGAACAGTTGACACCGGGGAGCTGTTTTTT. Translating it yields CASSPRTVDTGELFF.

The V gene is TRBV5-8, the J gene TRBJ1-1, with D uncertain. Trimming pared 0 bases from V and 0 bases from J, leaving 6 bases between. This CDR3 has 14 amino acids. Germline V gives CDR1 SGHTS, CDR2 YDEGEE. CDR3 loop: CASSLAILNTEAFF. The CDR3 DNA reads as TGTGCCAGCAGCTTGGCAATTCTGAACACTGAAGCTTTCTTT.

V usage is TRBV10-3 and J usage is TRBJ2-3; D might be TRBD2 (6 bases). The CDR3 extends over 14 amino acids. The V gene lost 8 bases and the J gene lost 1 base, with 13 bases spanning the gap. CDR1 is ENHRY, CDR2 SYGVKD, per germline. The CDR3 coding sequence is TGTGCCATCGCTCCAGCGGGCCGCACAGATACGCAGTATTTT. Protein sequence: CAIAPAGRTDTQYF.

V usage is TRBV7-8 and J usage is TRBJ1-1, with TRBD1 as a possible D gene (5 bases). Trimming left V 4 bases short and J 2 bases short, with 11 bases between. The CDR3 totals 14 residues. Germline CDR1 and CDR2: SGHVS and FQNEAQ. The CDR3 DNA sequence: TGTGCCAGCAGCTCTCAGGGTGGCAACACTGAAGCTTTCTTT. Residues: CASSSQGGNTEAFF.

This clone has a handful of counts. The gene calls are TRBV11-3 and TRBJ2-3; 9 bases map to TRBD1. The junction had 5 bases not matched to a gene; V was cut back by 7 bases and J by 3 bases. From germline, CDR1 is SGHNT and CDR2 YENEEA. This CDR3 has 14 residues. The CDR3 protein is CASNTGTGTDTQYF. The CDR3 DNA is TGTGCCAGCAACACCGGGACAGGGACAGATACGCAGTATTTT.

The chain carries TRBV6-4 and TRBJ2-4; D is perhaps TRBD2 (6 bases). V gave up 6 bases and J gave up 0 bases, with 15 bases separating them. CDR1 and CDR2 (germline): MRHNA, SNTAGT. There are 16 residues in the CDR3. The CDR3 loop reads CASREPSDQAKNIQYF. In nucleotides, the CDR3 is TGTGCCAGCAGGGAACCTAGCGACCAAGCCAAAAACATTCAGTACTTC.

This clone has a single count. The gene calls are TRBV28 and TRBJ1-2; 7 bases are a match to TRBD1. The CDR3 loop spans 20 amino acids. Trimming removed 6 bases from V and 3 bases from J; junction bases left unmatched: 25. Per the germline V gene, CDR1 is MDHEN and CDR2 is SYDVKM. This chain's CDR3 is CASSPLGRDSPIGGYYGYTF. The CDR3 DNA reads as TGTGCCAGCAGCCCTTTGGGTAGGGACAGTCCTATAGGCGGGTACTATGGCTACACCTTC.

CDR3 bases: TGTGCCAGCAGCGAAGTGGCGGGCATCTACACCTTC. This translates into CASSEVAGIYTF. The genes are TRBV7-9 and TRBJ1-2; no firm D call. The CDR3 loop spans 12 amino acids. The germline V gene encodes CDR1 SEHNR and CDR2 FQNEAQ (reference sequence). V was cut by 5 bases and J by 10 bases, with 14 bases left in between.

The J gene is TRBJ2-1, the V gene TRBV18; 9 positions agree with TRBD2. The ends lost 5 bases at V and 9 bases at J; junction bases unmatched: 8. In germline, CDR1 is KGHSH, CDR2 LQKENI. CDR3 size: 14 residues. CDR3 in amino acids: CASSVAGAPGEQFF. The CDR3 DNA reads as TGTGCCAGCTCAGTAGCGGGAGCCCCCGGTGAGCAGTTCTTC.